The TCR beta chain under discussion was sequenced for a study of control samples from healthy donors and cancer patients. Per the germline V gene, CDR1 is SGHDT and CDR2 is YYEEEE. CDR3 length equals 14 residues. V was trimmed by 3 bases and J by 5 bases, leaving 12 bases between them. Some clones are missing from TCRdb's copy, which holds only in-frame ones; the method was immunoSEQ multiplex PCR. This sample yields roughly 170,000 clones, of which 75% to 95% are seen a single time; just over 2% belongs to the top ten. Specimen: blood. This chain connects TRBV5-6 to TRBJ1-5, with TRBD1 as a possible D gene (5 bases). This TCR derives from a woman in her thirties or forties in good health. CDR3 sequence: CASSSLTGHQPQHF. CDR3 bases: TGTGCCAGCAGCTCTTTAACGGGGCATCAGCCCCAGCATTTT.